Listed here are 32 T cell receptor beta chains from one sample, sequenced in a study of regulatory T cells in long-lasting Graves disease. In building TCR beta libraries, iRepertoire HTBI primers were used together with Arm-PCR of CDR3 regions. MiXCR, run by TCRdb on the multiplex PCR reads, gives a single entry per CDR3 protein. The data hold 560,000 or so distinct CDR3 sequences, with about 16% observed a single time. Indicated time point: newly diagnosed GD, antithyroid drugs for less than 3 months. With RNA extracted from PBMCs as input, the TCR library was made. These data are also associated with another study on T cells in Graves' hyperthyroidism and ophthalmopathy.

The specimen comprised peripheral blood mononuclear cells (PBMCs), sampled at new diagnosis, from a patient treated with antithyroid drugs. The origin of the receptors is a man aged 18 to 30 with Graves disease.

V usage is TRBV20-1 and J usage is TRBJ2-6; TRBD2 is a possible D gene (6 bases). The CDR3 runs 15 residues. The germline V gene has CDR1 DFQATT and CDR2 SNEGSKA (reference sequence). V lost 3 bases, J lost 0 bases, and 9 bases lay in between. The CDR3 protein is CSARRGPSGANVLTF. DNA for the CDR3: TGCAGTGCTAGGCGGGGCCCCTCTGGGGCCAACGTCCTGACTTTC.

This clonotype was counted at least ten times. The gene calls are TRBV7-2 and TRBJ2-7; TRBD2 matches 10 bases. Germline loops: CDR1 SGHTA, CDR2 FQGNSA. The V segment lost 4 bases and the J segment 0 bases; nucleotides outside the gene matches: 3. This CDR3 region has 15 residues. The DNA of the CDR3 is TGTGCCAGCAGCTCGACTAGCGGGCTCTCCTACGAGCAGTACTTC. Translation gives CASSSTSGLSYEQYF.

This clonotype has just a few counts. This may arise from a read error, as a much more abundant clone is one base away. The chain employs TRBV28 and TRBJ2-1; D assignment may be TRBD1 or TRBD2 (6 bases each). The V end lost 8 bases, the J end lost 6 bases, and 14 bases lay between the germline ends. There are 13 residues in the CDR3. In germline, CDR1 is MDHEN, CDR2 SYDVKM. CDR3 region: CASGGLAPNEQFF. The CDR3 DNA follows: TGTGCCAGCGGGGGGCTAGCTCCCAATGAGCAGTTCTTC.

The rearrangement joins TRBV2 to TRBJ1-1; D gene unclear. V was trimmed by 3 bases and J by 1 base, leaving 9 bases between them. The CDR3 is 14 residues long. Germline loops: CDR1 SNHLY, CDR2 FYNNEI. The CDR3 DNA is TGTGCCAGCAGTGACGGGCAGCCGAACACTGAAGCTTTCTTT. It codes for CASSDGQPNTEAFF.

This clonotype appeared a few times. The CDR3 spells CSARDERGGDTGELFF. CDR3 DNA sequence: TGCAGTGCTAGAGATGAGAGGGGAGGGGACACCGGGGAGCTGTTTTTT. The genes are TRBV20-1 and TRBJ2-2; TRBD2 matches at 7 bases. There are 16 residues in the CDR3. With 0 bases clipped from V and 3 bases from J, the junction kept 7 bases outside the gene matches. The germline V gene has CDR1 DFQATT and CDR2 SNEGSKA (reference sequence).

This chain uses TRBV20-1 with TRBJ2-7; 8 bases fit TRBD1. The CDR3 is 14 amino acids. V dropped 1 base and J dropped 3; count of bases not matched to a gene: 5. Germline V CDR1 and CDR2: DFQATT, SNEGSKA (reference sequence). CDR3: CSARGGTGIYEQYF. For the CDR3, the DNA is TGCAGTGCTAGAGGGGGGACAGGAATCTACGAGCAGTACTTC.

This clonotype has a count of ten or more. V and J are TRBV13 and TRBJ2-1; 8 bases agree with TRBD2. The CDR3 sequence is 18 residues long. J lost 12 bases, V lost 2 bases, and 21 bases had no gene match. The germline gives CDR1 PRHDT, CDR2 FYEKMQ (reference sequence). The CDR3 region is CASSLFRPPRGRRVGQFF. In DNA form, the CDR3 reads TGTGCCAGCAGCTTATTCCGACCTCCTCGCGGGAGGAGGGTTGGGCAGTTCTTC.

This clonotype was picked up a small number of times. The V and J genes are TRBV2 and TRBJ1-6, with 10 bases fitting TRBD1. The CDR3 totals 16 residues. Germline V CDR1 and CDR2: SNHLY, FYNNEI. Trimming cost V 5 bases and J 10 bases; bases outside gene matches: 11. The CDR3 DNA follows: TGTGCCAGCAGTCAACAACCTCCGGGACAGGGGTCACCCCTCCACTTT. This gives the protein CASSQQPPGQGSPLHF.

The chain uses TRBV3-1 and TRBJ2-2; unclear D gene. Germline values: CDR1 LGHDT, CDR2 YNNKEL (reference sequence). CDR3 length equals 13 residues. Trimming left V 1 base short and J 6 bases short, with 6 bases between. CDR3 amino acids: CASSQVLSGELFF. CDR3 nucleotides: TGTGCCAGCAGCCAAGTGTTGTCCGGGGAGCTGTTTTTT.

This clonotype showed up many times. V and J are TRBV6-1 and TRBJ2-4, with 7 nucleotides matching TRBD1. Germline V gene sequence: CDR1 MNHNS, CDR2 SASEGT. The CDR3 contains 15 residues. The ends lost 7 bases at V and 0 bases at J; junction bases unmatched: 6. CDR3: CASIQGVTAKNIQYF. DNA of the CDR3: TGTGCCAGCATTCAGGGGGTAACAGCCAAAAACATTCAGTACTTC.

This chain connects TRBV27 to TRBJ1-6, with D hard to call. The V end lost 6 bases, the J end lost 3 bases, and 15 bases lay between the germline ends. This CDR3 contains 16 residues. Germline assignment: CDR1 MNHEY and CDR2 SMNVEV (reference sequence). CDR3 region: CASRQGPTNYNSPLHF. The CDR3 nucleotides read TGTGCCAGCAGGCAAGGACCGACGAACTATAATTCACCCCTCCACTTT.

This clonotype has at least ten counts. This sequence joins TRBV5-1 and TRBJ2-5, with 10 bases aligning to TRBD1. J was trimmed by 2 bases and V by 4 bases; bases with no gene match: 11. This CDR3 spans 17 amino acids. Germline lookup yields CDR1 SGHRS and CDR2 YFSETQ. DNA of the CDR3: TGCGCCAGCAGCGACAGGGGGCGGGGAACCAGGCAAGAGACCCAGTACTTC. Protein: CASSDRGRGTRQETQYF.

Many counts were recorded for this clonotype. The chain joins TRBV2 to TRBJ2-5; weak D call: TRBD2 (6 bases). The germline V and J ends were trimmed by 4 bases and 3 bases, with 9 bases remaining between them. The CDR3 contains 13 residues. The germline V gene encodes CDR1 SNHLY and CDR2 FYNNEI. CDR3: CASSVWREETQYF. Written as DNA, the CDR3 is TGTGCCAGCAGTGTGTGGAGGGAAGAGACCCAGTACTTC.

Ten or more counts support this clonotype. The gene calls are TRBV20-1 and TRBJ2-7; 15 nucleotides align to TRBD2. The CDR3 consists of 16 residues. With 1 base clipped from V and 7 bases from J, the junction kept 8 bases outside the gene matches. From germline, CDR1 is DFQATT and CDR2 SNEGSKA (reference sequence). CDR3 bases: TGCAGTGCTAGAGGGACTAGCGGGAGGGCCGATGGGGAGCAGTACTTC. This sequence encodes CSARGTSGRADGEQYF.

This clonotype was seen ten or more times. Mismatch with germline at one junction end may stem from a read error. The chain has TRBV9 and TRBJ2-5; 7 nucleotides agree with TRBD2. The CDR3 runs 14 residues. Germline V CDR1 and CDR2: SGDLS, YYNGEE. The CDR3 DNA reads as TGCGCCAGCAGTGTAGGCGGGAGCGGGGAGACCCAGTACTTC. It encodes CASSVGGSGETQYF.

This clonotype was recorded a few times. V is TRBV3-1 and J is TRBJ2-7, with D possibly matching TRBD2 (5 bases). V lost 2 bases and J lost 7, with 27 bases in between. Germline CDR1 LGHDT, CDR2 YNNKEL (reference sequence). This CDR3 has 18 residues. Here the CDR3 DNA reads TGTGCCAGCAGCCAACGGTTGAGGGCGGCCCCCCGGGATGGGGAGCAGTACTTC. Its translation: CASSQRLRAAPRDGEQYF.

This clonotype came up a few times. The chain carries TRBV9 and TRBJ1-1, with D possibly being TRBD1 (6 bases). The CDR3 extends over 15 amino acids. Germline CDR1 and CDR2: SGDLS and YYNGEE. Trimming removed 1 base from V and 2 bases from J, with 12 bases in between. CDR3 bases: TGTGCCAGCAGCGTAACTTACAGGGATAACACTGAAGCTTTCTTT. Its protein is CASSVTYRDNTEAFF.

This clonotype was counted at least ten times. This chain joins TRBV20-1 and TRBJ1-1; 7 bases align to TRBD1. The CDR3 is 14 residues long. Germline trimming cut 3 bases from V and 7 bases from J; bases unmatched to any gene: 11. Germline V gene data show CDR1 as DFQATT and CDR2 as SNEGSKA (reference sequence). CDR3 protein: CSASWTQGVHEAFF. The CDR3 DNA reads TGCAGTGCTAGTTGGACCCAGGGGGTACATGAAGCTTTCTTT.

This chain uses TRBV5-4 with TRBJ2-5; possible D gene TRBD2, 5 bases. V lost 0 bases and J 1 base, leaving 10 bases between the germline ends. This CDR3 has 15 residues. Germline CDR1 reads SGHNT; CDR2 reads YYREEE (reference sequence). The CDR3 spells CASSLVTGSQETQYF. CDR3 coding DNA: TGTGCCAGCAGCTTGGTAACGGGATCCCAAGAGACCCAGTACTTC.

This sequence joins TRBV27 and TRBJ1-2; no firm D call. The V end was cut by 5 bases, the J end by 4 bases, with 11 bases between. CDR3 size: 13 residues. Germline V gene lookup returns CDR1 MNHEY and CDR2 SMNVEV (reference sequence). CDR3 sequence: CASSPDTGYGYTF. Written as DNA, the CDR3 is TGTGCCAGCAGTCCCGACACCGGCTATGGCTACACCTTC.

This clonotype came up a few times. This chain uses TRBV19 with TRBJ2-7, with a weak D call TRBD2 (5 bases). V was trimmed by 1 base and J by 3 bases, leaving 19 bases between them. Germline V CDR1 and CDR2: LNHDA, SQIVND (reference sequence). The CDR3 contains 17 residues. CDR3 DNA: TGTGCCAGTAGTATAGCCTTTGGGGAGACGAGGGACTACGAGCAGTACTTC. Translated: CASSIAFGETRDYEQYF.

This clonotype was observed at least ten times. The J gene is TRBJ2-3, the V gene TRBV11-1; TRBD2 agrees at 8 bases. The CDR3 has 16 amino acids. Germline lookup yields CDR1 SGHAT and CDR2 FQDESV (reference sequence). V lost 5 bases to trimming and J lost 4 bases; unmatched junction nucleotides: 11. The CDR3: CASSPIGRGGADTQYF. The CDR3 nucleotides are TGTGCCAGCAGCCCTATCGGACGGGGGGGGGCAGATACGCAGTATTTT.

About this clonotype: With a much larger clone just one base away, this may be a read error. Given the absence of the conserved phenylalanine or tryptophan at the CDR3 end, a read error is likely. The chain links TRBV28 to TRBJ2-1; D may be TRBD2 (5 bases). Trimming took off 1 base at V and 8 bases at J, with 18 bases between the two ends. The length of the CDR3 is 16 residues. The germline CDR1 and CDR2 sequences are MDHEN and SYDVKM. CDR3: CASSLSRVYGSDEQFS. The CDR3 DNA sequence: TGTGCCAGCAGTTTATCGAGGGTCTATGGTTCGGATGAGCAGTTCTCC.

The CDR3 nucleotides read TGTGCCAGCAGCACAGGGGGTGGAGGCTACGAGCAGTACTTC. It codes for CASSTGGGGYEQYF. This chain uses TRBV7-6 with TRBJ2-7; 8 nucleotides match TRBD1. The V segment lost 5 bases and the J segment 3 bases; nucleotides outside the gene matches: 6. CDR1 and CDR2 from the germline V gene are SGHVS and FNYEAQ. The CDR3 is 14 residues long.

This clonotype was observed at least ten times. This chain connects TRBV27 to TRBJ1-5, with D possibly TRBD1 on 5 matching bases. Between the trimmed V and J ends, which lost 9 bases and 6 bases, there was a span of 15 bases. Germline lookup yields CDR1 MNHEY and CDR2 SMNVEV (reference sequence). CDR3 length: 13 amino acids. CDR3 DNA: TGTGCCAGGATCACAGGTCTGGGTCAGCCCCAGCATTTT. Translating gives CARITGLGQPQHF.

This rearrangement joins TRBV19 to TRBJ2-2; 10 nucleotides align to TRBD2. V was pared by 6 bases and J by 13 bases, with 14 bases of the junction left unmatched. The CDR3 runs to 15 residues. Germline-derived CDR1 and CDR2 are LNHDA and SQIVND (reference sequence). The DNA of the CDR3 is TGTGCCAGTAGCGACGCTAGCGGGAGTAACCTGCGGCTGTTTTTT. Its translation: CASSDASGSNLRLFF. The full variable domain, completed using reference TRBV19 and TRBJ2-2, is DGGITQSPKYLFRKEGQNVTLSCEQNLNHDAMYWYRQDPGQGLRLIYYSQIVNDFQKGDIAEGYSVSREKKESFPLTVTSAQKNPTAFYLCASSDASGSNLRLFFGEGSRLTVL.

V gene TRBV2 combines with J gene TRBJ1-5; 7 bases fit TRBD1. Germline CDR1 and CDR2: SNHLY and FYNNEI. CDR3 length: 17 residues. The junction had 10 bases not matched to a gene; V was cut back by 5 bases and J by 0 bases. The CDR3 DNA reads TGTGCCAGCAGTCTGAGGGGGCCACTGAATAGCAATCAGCCCCAGCATTTT. Its protein product is CASSLRGPLNSNQPQHF.

V usage is TRBV12-3 or TRBV12-4 and J usage is TRBJ2-1; no definite D call. Trimming cost V 3 bases and J 6 bases, with 12 bases left between them. The CDR3 has 14 amino acids. DNA for the CDR3: TGTGCCAGCAGTTTGGTCCCGACCAGCAATGAGCAGTTCTTC. It yields the protein CASSLVPTSNEQFF.

Points on this clonotype: Compared with germline, one end of the junction differs, possibly owing to a read error. This chain uses TRBV7-9 with TRBJ1-5, with D hard to call. The CDR3 runs 12 residues. The V gene's germline CDR1 is SEHNR and CDR2 FQNEAQ (reference sequence). CDR3 in DNA: TGTGCCAGCAGCCCCGGGAATCAGGCCCAGCATTTT. Translated, it gives CASSPGNQAQHF.

This clonotype was detected a few times. The V and J genes are TRBV5-4 and TRBJ2-5; D is unclear. The CDR3 spans 14 residues. V lost 0 bases to trimming and J lost 1 base, with 7 bases between them. Germline V gene data show CDR1 as SGHNT and CDR2 as YYREEE (reference sequence). The CDR3 DNA reads TGTGCCAGCAGCTTGGACAGCACCCAAGAGACCCAGTACTTC. Protein sequence: CASSLDSTQETQYF. The full variable domain, completed using reference TRBV5-4 and TRBJ2-5, is ETGVTQSPTHLIKTRGQQVTLRCSSQSGHNTVSWYQQALGQGPQFIFQYYREEENGRGNFPPRFSGLQFPNYSSELNVNALELDDSALYLCASSLDSTQETQYFGPGTRLLVL.

This chain uses TRBV10-2 with TRBJ1-2, with 9 bases lining up with TRBD1. This CDR3 is 15 amino acids long. The germline gives CDR1 WSHSY, CDR2 SAAADI. With V trimmed by 0 bases and J by 6 bases, 5 bases remained unmatched. Here the CDR3 reads CASSESGTGLNGYTF. As DNA, the CDR3 is TGCGCCAGCAGTGAGTCCGGGACAGGGCTTAATGGCTACACCTTC.

This clonotype was picked up many times. The chain links TRBV27 to TRBJ1-1, with 7 bases fitting TRBD1. The V segment lost 5 bases and the J segment 0 bases; nucleotides outside the gene matches: 6. The V gene's germline CDR1 is MNHEY and CDR2 SMNVEV (reference sequence). The CDR3 runs 15 residues. The CDR3 DNA reads as TGTGCCAGCAGTCCGGCGACAGGGATGAACACTGAAGCTTTCTTT. As protein: CASSPATGMNTEAFF.